These 4 T cell receptor beta chains share one sample of origin, sequenced in a study of cytomegalovirus exposure and HLA in healthy donors. The PCR ran on 60 Vbeta and 13 Jbeta primers. Sequencing was performed with immunoSEQ multiplex PCR; in TCRdb, only in-frame clones are kept and a portion is missing. The sample lists some 150,000 clones; approximately 84% were seen once. The sequencing input was PBMCs. The origin of the receptors is a woman aged 18-35 years in good health and CMV-seronegative.

The genes are TRBV28 and TRBJ2-2; 7 bases are shared with TRBD1. The ends lost 3 bases at V and 4 bases at J; junction bases unmatched: 8. The CDR3 totals 16 residues. Germline lookup yields CDR1 MDHEN and CDR2 SYDVKM. DNA of the CDR3: TGTGCCAGCAGTTTTACAGGGGCGACCCTCACCGGGGAGCTGTTTTTT. Its translation: CASSFTGATLTGELFF.

CDR3 DNA: TGTGCCAGCAGCGGTTTAGCGGGAGCCGATACGCAGTATTTT. Its translation: CASSGLAGADTQYF. The chain uses TRBV5-6 and TRBJ2-3; 9 bases fit TRBD2. The CDR3 extends over 14 amino acids. J was trimmed by 6 bases and V by 4 bases; bases with no gene match: 6. Germline CDR1 reads SGHDT; CDR2 reads YYEEEE.

The chain employs TRBV20-1 and TRBJ2-1; D is undetermined. The CDR3 extends over 10 amino acids. V lost 5 bases, J lost 6 bases, and 5 bases lay in between. Per germline, CDR1 DFQATT and CDR2 SNEGSKA (reference sequence). The CDR3 region is CSAQANEQFF. The CDR3 DNA reads TGCAGTGCTCAAGCCAATGAGCAGTTCTTC.

The chain employs TRBV4-3 and TRBJ2-3, with 8 bases matching TRBD1. This CDR3 region has 15 residues. The V and J ends lost 0 bases and 3 bases, in that order; junction bases with no gene match: 2. Germline CDR1 is LGHNA and CDR2 is YSLEER. The CDR3 DNA follows: TGCGCCAGCAGCCAAGAGACAGGGGAAACAGATACGCAGTATTTT. Protein product: CASSQETGETDTQYF.